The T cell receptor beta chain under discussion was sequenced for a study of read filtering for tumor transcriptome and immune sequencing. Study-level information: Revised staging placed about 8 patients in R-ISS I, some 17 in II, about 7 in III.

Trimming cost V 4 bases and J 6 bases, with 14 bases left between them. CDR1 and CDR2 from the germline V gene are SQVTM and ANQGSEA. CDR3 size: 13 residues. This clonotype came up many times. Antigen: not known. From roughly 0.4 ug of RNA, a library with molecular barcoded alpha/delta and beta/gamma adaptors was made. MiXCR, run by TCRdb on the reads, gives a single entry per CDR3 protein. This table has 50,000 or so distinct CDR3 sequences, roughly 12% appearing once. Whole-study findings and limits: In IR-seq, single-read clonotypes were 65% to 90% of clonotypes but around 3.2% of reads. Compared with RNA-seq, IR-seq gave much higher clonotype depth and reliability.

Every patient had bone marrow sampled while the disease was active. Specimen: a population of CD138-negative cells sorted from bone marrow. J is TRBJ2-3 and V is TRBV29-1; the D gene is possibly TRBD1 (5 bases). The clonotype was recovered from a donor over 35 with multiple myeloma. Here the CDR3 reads CSVVGAKIDTQYF. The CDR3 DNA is TGCAGCGTTGTAGGGGCTAAAATTGATACGCAGTATTTT.